This record covers a single TCR beta chain. Its antigen is undetermined. Some clones are missing from TCRdb's copy, which holds only in-frame ones; the method was immunoSEQ multiplex PCR. The sample has tens of thousands of clones; 60% to 85% are singletons. The V gene end was trimmed by 1 base and the J gene end by 16 bases; junction bases not matched to a gene: 5. The germline V gene encodes CDR1 MDHEN and CDR2 SYDVKM. The CDR3 totals 12 residues. These data come from a study of vaccination effects on CD4 cells after COVID-19. Points from the study as a whole: After vaccination of healthy people, only 1 of 255 vaccine-induced clones cross-reacted with common cold coronaviruses. Clones arising from infection and from vaccination showed marked clonal contraction late after vaccination.

Antigen-specific CD4+ T cells were expanded with viral peptide pools in the ViraFEST assay before sequencing. When around nine days of culture had elapsed, CD4+ T cells were isolated. Negative nucleocapsid antibody tests before and after vaccination confirmed no previous SARS-CoV-2 infection. Wells each received over 1.5 million PBMC, cultured with about 10 IU/ml IL-2 and roughly 9.3 ug/ml peptides. Days 3 and 7 were when half the medium was replaced with IL-2 medium. This material consisted of CD4+ T cells from PBMCs cultured with SARS-CoV-2 spike peptides, taken before COVID-19 vaccination. The chain has TRBV28 and TRBJ1-4, with TRBD1 matching over 8 bases. The TCR originated in a human donor who received a COVID-19 vaccine. CDR3 nucleotide sequence: TGTGCCAGCAGTTTATCGACAGGGGTGGAGTTTTTT. This gives the protein CASSLSTGVEFF.